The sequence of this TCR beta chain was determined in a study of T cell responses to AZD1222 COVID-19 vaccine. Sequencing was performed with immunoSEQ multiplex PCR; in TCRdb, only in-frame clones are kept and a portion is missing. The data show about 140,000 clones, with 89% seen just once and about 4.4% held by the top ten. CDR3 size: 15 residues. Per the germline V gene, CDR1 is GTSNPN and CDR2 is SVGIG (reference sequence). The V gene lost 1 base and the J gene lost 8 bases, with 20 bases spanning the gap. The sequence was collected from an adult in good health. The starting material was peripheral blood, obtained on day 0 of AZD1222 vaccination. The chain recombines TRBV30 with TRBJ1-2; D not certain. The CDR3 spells CAWSASVGRPRGYTF. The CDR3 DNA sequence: TGTGCCTGGAGTGCCTCAGTCGGGAGGCCCCGGGGCTACACCTTC.